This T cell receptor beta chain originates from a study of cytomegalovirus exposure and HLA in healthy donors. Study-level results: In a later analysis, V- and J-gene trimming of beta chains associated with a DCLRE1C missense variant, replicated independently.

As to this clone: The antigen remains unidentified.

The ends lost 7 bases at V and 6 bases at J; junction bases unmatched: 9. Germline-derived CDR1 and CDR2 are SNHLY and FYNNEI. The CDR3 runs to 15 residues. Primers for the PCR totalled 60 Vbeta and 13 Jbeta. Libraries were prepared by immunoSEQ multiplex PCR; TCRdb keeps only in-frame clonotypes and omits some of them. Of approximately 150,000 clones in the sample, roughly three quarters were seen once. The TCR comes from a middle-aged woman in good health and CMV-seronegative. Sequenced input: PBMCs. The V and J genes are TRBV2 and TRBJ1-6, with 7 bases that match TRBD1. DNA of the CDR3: TGTGCCAGCACCGAGAGACAGGGCCCTAATTCACCCCTCCACTTT. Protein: CASTERQGPNSPLHF.